A selection of T cell receptor beta chains follows, all from one sample in a study of blood T cell repertoires in COVID-19. Sequenced by immunoSEQ multiplex PCR; TCRdb stores in-frame clones only, minus some. The table has 150,000 to 200,000 clones, roughly four fifths seen once. Sequences were obtained from peripheral blood. The receptors stem from a woman in her sixties or seventies with COVID-19, enrolled during active disease. The CDR3 runs from the conserved cysteine through the conserved F or W. A D gene is named only where the DNA matches it firmly. Clone size is not always given. Where it is, it says once, few, many or a class for expanded clones.

>-|-|TRBV2|TRBJ1-1
CASSAGGGYTEAFF
TGTGCCAGCAGTGCCGGGGGAGGGTACACTGAAGCTTTCTTT
>TRBD2|few|TRBV3-1/TRBV3-2|TRBJ2-3
CASTREGSTDTQYF
TGTGCCAGCACCCGGGAGGGAAGCACAGATACGCAGTATTTT
>TRBD2|-|TRBV7-2|TRBJ2-7
CASSWGLAGVKEQYF
TGTGCCAGCAGCTGGGGACTAGCGGGAGTGAAGGAGCAGTACTTC
>-|-|TRBV27|TRBJ2-7
CASSLKGDSYEQYF
TGTGCCAGCAGTTTAAAAGGGGACTCCTACGAGCAGTACTTC
>TRBD2|-|TRBV7-2|TRBJ2-5
CASSLGTSGGQETQYF
TGTGCCAGCAGCTTAGGGACTAGCGGGGGACAAGAGACCCAGTACTTC
>-|-|TRBV6-1|TRBJ1-1
CASSEAQTGRSAFF
TGTGCCAGCAGTGAAGCTCAAACCGGGAGGTCAGCTTTCTTT
>-|-|TRBV6-6|TRBJ2-7
CASSYRGSEQYF
TGTGCCAGCAGTTACAGGGGGAGTGAGCAGTACTTC
>TRBD1|-|TRBV7-9|TRBJ1-4
CASSLGGGDEKLFF
TGTGCCAGCAGCTTAGGAGGGGGCGATGAAAAACTGTTTTTT
>-|-|TRBV2|TRBJ1-5
CASSGNSNQPQHF
TGTGCCAGCAGTGGTAATAGCAATCAGCCCCAGCATTTT
>TRBD2|-|TRBV2|TRBJ2-2
CASGLAGGAGELFF
TGTGCCAGTGGACTAGCGGGGGGCGCCGGGGAGCTGTTTTTT
>-|-|TRBV3-1/TRBV3-2|TRBJ2-5
CASTPRETQYF
TGTGCCAGCACCCCTCGAGAGACCCAGTACTTC
>TRBD1|once|TRBV24-1|TRBJ2-3
CATSGRGRIPDTDTQYF
TGTGCCACCAGTGGCAGGGGGCGCATTCCGGACACAGATACGCAGTATTTT
>TRBD1|-|TRBV3-1/TRBV3-2|TRBJ1-1
CASSLLGGQGILGAFF
TGTGCCAGCAGCCTCCTGGGAGGACAGGGGATCTTGGGGGCTTTCTTT
>-|once|TRBV28|TRBJ1-2
CASSFQVFGFTF
TGTGCCAGCAGTTTCCAGGTTTTTGGATTCACCTTC
>TRBD2|-|TRBV15|TRBJ2-1
CATSASGRAHNEQFF
TGTGCCACCAGCGCGAGCGGGAGGGCCCACAATGAGCAGTTCTTC
>-|-|TRBV6-6|TRBJ2-7
CASSYPGSRYEQYF
TGTGCCAGCAGTTACCCCGGGAGTCGGTACGAGCAGTACTTC
>-|-|TRBV13|TRBJ1-5
CASSLGQTGNQPQHF
TGTGCCAGCAGCTTAGGCCAAACGGGCAATCAGCCCCAGCATTTT
>-|-|TRBV29-1|TRBJ1-1
CSASGGRGNTEAFF
TGCAGCGCTAGCGGGGGTCGTGGTAACACTGAAGCTTTCTTT
>-|-|TRBV18|TRBJ1-1
CASSPPGGTEAFF
TGTGCCAGCTCACCACCGGGGGGCACTGAAGCTTTCTTT
>-|-|TRBV24-1|TRBJ2-2
CATSDRLYNTGELFF
TGTGCCACCAGTGACAGACTTTATAACACCGGGGAGCTGTTTTTT
>TRBD1|few|TRBV2|TRBJ1-6
CASSFGTGGALGSPLHF
TGTGCCAGCAGTTTCGGGACAGGGGGCGCTTTGGGTTCACCCCTCCACTTT
>-|-|TRBV6-2/TRBV6-3|TRBJ2-7
CASSYSSLSYEQYF
TGTGCCAGCAGTTATTCGTCCCTCTCCTACGAGCAGTACTTC
>TRBD2|-|TRBV6-2/TRBV6-3|TRBJ2-7
CASSYGTSGTYEQYF
TGTGCCAGCAGTTACGGGACTAGCGGAACCTACGAGCAGTACTTC
>TRBD2|-|TRBV2|TRBJ2-3
CALQTSGGTDTQYF
TGTGCTCTTCAGACCAGCGGGGGCACAGATACGCAGTATTTT
>TRBD2|-|TRBV3-1/TRBV3-2|TRBJ2-5
CASSRLSGSRETQYF
TGTGCCAGCAGCCGTCTCAGCGGGAGTAGGGAGACCCAGTACTTC
>-|-|TRBV29-1|TRBJ1-1
CSVETDSRLNTEAFF
TGCAGCGTTGAAACCGACAGCCGTCTGAACACTGAAGCTTTCTTT
>TRBD1|-|TRBV5-4|TRBJ1-2
CASSLITGDFYGYTF
TGTGCCAGCAGCTTGATCACAGGGGATTTCTATGGCTACACCTTC
>-|once|TRBV24-1|TRBJ2-1
CATSDTERHNEQFF
TGTGCCACCAGTGATACGGAGCGCCACAATGAGCAGTTCTTC
>-|-|TRBV7-9|TRBJ1-5
CASSPMGTGSNQPQHF
TGTGCCAGCAGTCCTATGGGAACAGGCAGCAATCAGCCCCAGCATTTT
>-|-|TRBV20-1|TRBJ2-5
CSASEMGRLETQYF
TGCAGTGCTAGTGAGATGGGGCGCTTAGAGACCCAGTACTTC
>-|-|TRBV7-9|TRBJ1-5
CASSGGAAGHQPQHF
TGTGCCAGCAGCGGAGGGGCCGCAGGGCATCAGCCCCAGCATTTT
>TRBD2|-|TRBV28|TRBJ2-1
CASSTSGIVLDEQFF
TGTGCCAGCAGTACTAGCGGGATAGTGTTGGATGAGCAGTTCTTC
>TRBD2|-|TRBV5-4|TRBJ2-1
CASSLIGTSSRNEQFF
TGTGCCAGCAGCTTGATCGGGACTAGCAGTAGAAATGAGCAGTTCTTC
>TRBD1|once|TRBV5-6|TRBJ2-7
CASSKPDRGYEQYF
TGTGCCAGCAGCAAGCCGGACAGGGGCTACGAGCAGTACTTC
>TRBD2|-|TRBV28|TRBJ2-3
CASSLSEAGWADTQYF
TGTGCCAGCAGTTTATCAGAAGCGGGGTGGGCAGATACGCAGTATTTT
>TRBD2|-|TRBV6-6|TRBJ2-3
CASSRTSGRGPDTQYF
TGTGCCAGCAGTCGAACTAGCGGGAGAGGGCCCGATACGCAGTATTTT
>-|-|TRBV28|TRBJ2-5
CASSLAGGLQETQYF
TGTGCCAGCAGCCTCGCCGGGGGGCTACAAGAGACCCAGTACTTC
>TRBD2|-|TRBV7-2|TRBJ2-3
CASSLGGTSGLPYTQYF
TGTGCCAGCAGCTTAGGAGGGACTAGCGGGTTGCCCTATACGCAGTATTTT
>-|-|TRBV30|TRBJ1-1
CAWSLGRGNTEAFF
TGTGCCTGGAGCCTCGGGAGGGGGAACACTGAAGCTTTCTTT
>TRBD2|-|TRBV5-1|TRBJ2-3
CASSLEGAGVSTDTQYF
TGCGCCAGCAGCTTGGAGGGAGCGGGAGTTTCAACAGATACGCAGTATTTT
>-|-|TRBV5-1|TRBJ2-2
CASSLWAGNTGELFF
TGCGCCAGCAGCTTGTGGGCAGGGAACACCGGGGAGCTGTTTTTT